Below, one T cell receptor beta chain is given with its context. The data were produced by immunoSEQ multiplex PCR, yet TCRdb's version contains in-frame clones alone and is incomplete. The table lists about 110,000 clones, about nine tenths of them singletons. This record belongs to a study of OX40 agonist ivuxolimab in advanced cancers. This CDR3 is 14 amino acids long. Germline V lookup: CDR1 MNHNS, CDR2 SASEGT. V lost 10 bases to trimming and J lost 4 bases, with 20 bases between them. The J gene is TRBJ2-7, the V gene TRBV6-1; D is ambiguous. Sample: CD4+ or CD8+ T cells sorted from blood, taken in a trial of the OX40 agonist ivuxolimab. The clonotype originates from an adult with an advanced solid tumor such as melanoma, head and neck, liver or kidney cancer. The CDR3 coding sequence is TGTGCCACTTTACCGCTGGCAGGCCTGTACGAGCAGTACTTC. The encoded protein is CATLPLAGLYEQYF.